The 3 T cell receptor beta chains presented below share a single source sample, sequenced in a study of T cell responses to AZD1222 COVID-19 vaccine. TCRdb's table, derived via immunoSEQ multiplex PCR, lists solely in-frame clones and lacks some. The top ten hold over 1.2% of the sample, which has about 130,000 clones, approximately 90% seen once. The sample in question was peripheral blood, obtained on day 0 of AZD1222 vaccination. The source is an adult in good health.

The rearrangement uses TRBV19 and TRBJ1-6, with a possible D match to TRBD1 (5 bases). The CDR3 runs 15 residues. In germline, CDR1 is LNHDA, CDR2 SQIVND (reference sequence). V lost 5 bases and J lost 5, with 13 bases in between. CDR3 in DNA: TGTGCCAGTAGTCCTCTGGGACTGCATAATTCACCCCTCCACTTT. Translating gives CASSPLGLHNSPLHF.

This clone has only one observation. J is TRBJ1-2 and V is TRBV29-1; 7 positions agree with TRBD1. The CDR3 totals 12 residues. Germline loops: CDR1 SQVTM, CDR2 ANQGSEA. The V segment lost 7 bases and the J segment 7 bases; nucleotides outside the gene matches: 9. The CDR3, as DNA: TGCAGCGCCCCCCGCAGGGGGGGTGGCTACACCTTC. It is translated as CSAPRRGGGYTF.

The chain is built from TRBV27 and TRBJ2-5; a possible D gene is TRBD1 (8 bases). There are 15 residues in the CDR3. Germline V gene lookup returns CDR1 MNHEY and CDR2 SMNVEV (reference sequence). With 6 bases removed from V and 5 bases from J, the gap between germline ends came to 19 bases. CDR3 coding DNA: TGTGCCAGCAGCGCCCCGGACAGGGAGGGTGAGACCCAGTACTTC. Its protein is CASSAPDREGETQYF.